The 6 T cell receptor beta chains below come from one sample, sequenced in a study of T cells after yellow fever vaccination. Using its own MiXCR run on the 5' RACE reads, TCRdb lists one record per CDR3 protein. This table has a few hundred thousand distinct CDR3 sequences, around 17% appearing once. The sequencing used PBMCs, collected less than 6 days after the first yellow fever vaccination. These receptors came from a man between 18 and 35 years old who received the YFV17D yellow fever vaccine.

This clonotype turned up a few times. The chain links TRBV12-3 or TRBV12-4 to TRBJ2-2, with 8 bases that match TRBD1. V lost 6 bases to trimming and J lost 3 bases; unmatched junction nucleotides: 3. CDR3 length: 14 amino acids. The CDR3 loop reads CASSGTGYTGELFF. The CDR3 DNA follows: TGTGCCAGCAGCGGGACAGGCTACACCGGGGAGCTGTTTTTT.

The genes are TRBV7-9 and TRBJ2-5; D unclear. CDR3 length equals 14 residues. V was cut by 5 bases and J by 7 bases, with 17 bases left in between. CDR1 is SEHNR, CDR2 FQNEAQ, per germline (reference sequence). CDR3 in amino acids: CASSRDGPPGTQYF. CDR3 nucleotide sequence: TGTGCCAGCAGCCGCGACGGCCCCCCGGGGACCCAGTACTTC.

This clonotype was observed a few times. The V call is TRBV12-3 or TRBV12-4, the J call TRBJ2-7; no clear D gene. The CDR3 extends over 13 amino acids. V was trimmed by 2 bases and J by 3 bases, leaving 8 bases between them. The CDR3 sequence: CASSLLNNYEQYF. CDR3 sequence (DNA): TGTGCCAGCAGTTTATTAAACAACTACGAGCAGTACTTC.

This clonotype was counted only a few times. This chain joins TRBV12-3 or TRBV12-4 and TRBJ1-4; 7 nucleotides line up with TRBD1. Unmatched junction bases numbered 4, after V lost 1 base and J lost 8 bases. The length of the CDR3 is 14 residues. DNA for the CDR3: TGTGCCAGCAGTTTAGGAGGGGGCCCAGAAAAACTGTTTTTT. Amino acid sequence: CASSLGGGPEKLFF.

This clonotype was seen a few times. This chain uses TRBV28 with TRBJ1-6, with D perhaps TRBD1 (6 bases). This CDR3 has 16 residues. The ends were cut back, 3 bases at V and 10 bases at J, with 19 bases in the middle. Germline V CDR1 and CDR2: MDHEN, SYDVKM. CDR3 loop: CASSFPTGTSASPLHF. In DNA form, the CDR3 reads TGTGCCAGCAGTTTCCCTACCGGGACATCCGCCTCACCCCTCCACTTT.

In its sample, this clonotype was seen a few times. This chain joins TRBV4-1 and TRBJ2-1, with D tentatively TRBD1 or TRBD2 (5 bases each). Trimming took off 2 bases at V and 7 bases at J, with 9 bases between the two ends. Germline values: CDR1 MGHRA, CDR2 YSYEKL. The CDR3 consists of 13 residues. The CDR3 here is CASSQRGANEQFF. CDR3 in DNA: TGCGCCAGCAGCCAAAGAGGGGCAAATGAGCAGTTCTTC.